This TCR beta chain is from a study of identical twins. Study-level findings and limits: Carriage of fewer insertions was seen in abundant cord blood beta clonotypes, whereas memory repertoires showed none. Among monozygotic twins, out-of-frame TCR alpha sharing exceeded what models predicted. Alpha sequences that were out-of-frame and twin-shared showed an excess of low generation probability.

MiXCR was run by TCRdb on the 5' RACE reads, yielding one entry per CDR3 protein. The sample lists 1.5 million to 2 million distinct CDR3 sequences, about 30% occurring once. CDR1 and CDR2 (germline): SGHTA, FQGNSA. With 3 bases clipped from V and 3 bases from J, the junction kept 14 bases outside the gene matches. This CDR3 has 19 residues. As for this clonotype: Antigen unknown.

The TCR was taken from a newborn girl in good health. The sequencing sample was made of cord blood. V gene TRBV7-2 combines with J gene TRBJ2-3; 11 nucleotides line up with TRBD2. Written as DNA, the CDR3 is TGTGCCAGCAGCTTGAGTATCACTAGCGGGAGTTTGGGGACAGATACGCAGTATTTT. Encoded protein: CASSLSITSGSLGTDTQYF.